Here is one TCR beta chain with its context. The antigen is unknown. This specimen belongs to a study of cytomegalovirus exposure and HLA in healthy donors. General study points: A list of roughly 180 TCR beta chains associated with cytomegalovirus was given.

The CDR3 is 17 amino acids. V was pared by 6 bases and J by 0 bases, with 17 bases between. Germline loops: CDR1 SNHLY, CDR2 FYNNEI. PCR employed 60 Vbeta and 13 Jbeta primers. Original methodology: Around 83 million unique TCR beta chains, 9.5 million to 14 million shared, were counted in a later analysis. The repertoire was sequenced with immunoSEQ multiplex PCR; TCRdb's copy has only in-frame clones and lacks some. That table is the source of V, J and clone size, and D and trimming were worked out from the DNA. In all, the sample yields 200,000 to 250,000 clones. Sequencing was done on a sample of PBMCs. The sequence was obtained from a girl aged 2-10 years in good health and CMV-seropositive. This chain joins TRBV2 and TRBJ1-4; perhaps TRBD1 as D (5 bases). The CDR3 here is CASRREGAAATNEKLFF. CDR3 bases: TGTGCCAGCAGGCGAGAAGGGGCAGCTGCAACTAATGAAAAACTGTTTTTT. The full variable domain, completed using reference TRBV2 and TRBJ1-4, is EPEVTQTPSHQVTQMGQEVILRCVPISNHLYFYWYRQILGQKVEFLVSFYNNEISEKSEIFDDQFSVERPDGSNFTLKIRSTKLEDSAMYFCASRREGAAATNEKLFFGSGTQLSVL.